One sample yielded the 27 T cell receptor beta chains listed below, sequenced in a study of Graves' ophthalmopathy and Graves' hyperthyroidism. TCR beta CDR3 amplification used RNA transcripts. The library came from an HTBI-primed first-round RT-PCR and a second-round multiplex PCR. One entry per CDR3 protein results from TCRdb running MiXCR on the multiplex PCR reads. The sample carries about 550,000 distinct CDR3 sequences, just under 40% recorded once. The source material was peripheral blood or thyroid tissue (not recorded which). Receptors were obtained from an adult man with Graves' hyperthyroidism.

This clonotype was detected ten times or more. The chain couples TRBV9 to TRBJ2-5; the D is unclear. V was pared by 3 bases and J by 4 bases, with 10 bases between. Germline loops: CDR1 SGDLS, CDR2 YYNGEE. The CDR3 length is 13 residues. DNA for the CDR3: TGTGCCAGCAGCGCCTCATCGACAGAGACCCAGTACTTC. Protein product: CASSASSTETQYF.

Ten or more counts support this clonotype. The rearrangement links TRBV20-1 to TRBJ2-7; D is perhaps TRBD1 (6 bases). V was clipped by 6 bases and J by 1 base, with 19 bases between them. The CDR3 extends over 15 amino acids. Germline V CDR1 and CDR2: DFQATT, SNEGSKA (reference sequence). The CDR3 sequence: CSAKKPGTPSYEQYF. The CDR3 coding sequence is TGCAGTGCAAAGAAACCCGGGACACCATCCTACGAGCAGTACTTC.

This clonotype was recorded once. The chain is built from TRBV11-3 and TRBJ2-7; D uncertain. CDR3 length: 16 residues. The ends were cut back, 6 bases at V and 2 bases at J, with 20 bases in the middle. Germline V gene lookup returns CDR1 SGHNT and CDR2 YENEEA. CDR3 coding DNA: TGTGCCAGCAGTTTAAGGCCGATTATTTATACCTACGAGCAGTACTTC. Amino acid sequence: CASSLRPIIYTYEQYF. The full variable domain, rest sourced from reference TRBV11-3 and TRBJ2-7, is EAGVVQSPRYKIIEKKQPVAFWCNPISGHNTLYWYLQNLGQGPELLIRYENEEAVDDSQLPKDRFSAERLKGVDSTLKIQPAELGDSAVYLCASSLRPIIYTYEQYFGPGTRLTVT.

The CDR3 region is CASSTGPGNTEAFF. The CDR3 DNA sequence: TGTGCCAGTAGTACCGGACCCGGGAACACTGAAGCTTTCTTT. The chain carries TRBV7-9 and TRBJ1-1; D not resolved. This CDR3 contains 14 residues. V gave up 9 bases and J gave up 1 base, with 15 bases separating them. Looked up from germline, CDR1 is SEHNR and CDR2 is FQNEAQ (reference sequence).

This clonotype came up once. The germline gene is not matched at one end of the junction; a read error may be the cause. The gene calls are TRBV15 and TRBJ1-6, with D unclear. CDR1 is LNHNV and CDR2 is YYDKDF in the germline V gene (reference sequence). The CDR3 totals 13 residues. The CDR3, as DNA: TGTGCCACCACCAGCAGTTATATTTCACCCCTCCACTTT. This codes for CATTSSYISPLHF.

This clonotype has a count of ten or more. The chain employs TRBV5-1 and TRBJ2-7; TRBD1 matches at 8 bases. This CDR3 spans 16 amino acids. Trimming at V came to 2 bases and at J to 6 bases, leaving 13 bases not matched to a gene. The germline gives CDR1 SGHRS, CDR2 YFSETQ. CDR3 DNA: TGCGCCAGCAGCTTCTCAACCGGGACAGGAGCCGTCGAGCAGTACTTC. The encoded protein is CASSFSTGTGAVEQYF.

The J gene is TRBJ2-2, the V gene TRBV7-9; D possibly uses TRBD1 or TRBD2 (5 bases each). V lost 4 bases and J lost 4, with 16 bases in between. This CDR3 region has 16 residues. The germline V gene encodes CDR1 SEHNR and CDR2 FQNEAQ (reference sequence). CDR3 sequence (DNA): TGTGCCAGCAGCTCATCCGGGACCTCGGGCACCGGGGAGCTGTTTTTT. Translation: CASSSSGTSGTGELFF.

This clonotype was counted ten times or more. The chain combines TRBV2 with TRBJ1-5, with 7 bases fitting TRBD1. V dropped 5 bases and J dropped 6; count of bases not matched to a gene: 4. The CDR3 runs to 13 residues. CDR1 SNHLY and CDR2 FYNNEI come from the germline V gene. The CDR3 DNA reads TGTGCCAGCAGTAACAGGGGTACTCAGCCCCAGCATTTT. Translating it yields CASSNRGTQPQHF. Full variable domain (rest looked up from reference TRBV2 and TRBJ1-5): EPEVTQTPSHQVTQMGQEVILRCVPISNHLYFYWYRQILGQKVEFLVSFYNNEISEKSEIFDDQFSVERPDGSNFTLKIRSTKLEDSAMYFCASSNRGTQPQHFGDGTRLSIL.

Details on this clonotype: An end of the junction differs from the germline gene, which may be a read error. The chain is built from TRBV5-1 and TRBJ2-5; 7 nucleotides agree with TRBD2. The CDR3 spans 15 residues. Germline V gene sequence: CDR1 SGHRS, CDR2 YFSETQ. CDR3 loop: CASSLGGSRQETQYF. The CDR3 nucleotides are TGCGCCAGCAGCTTGGGCGGGAGTAGGCAAGAGACGCAGTACTTC.

The DNA of the CDR3 is TGCGCCAGCAGCGTGGTAGCGGGGGGGCCCTACAATGAGCAGTTCTTC. Translated, it gives CASSVVAGGPYNEQFF. The chain employs TRBV5-1 and TRBJ2-7, with TRBD2 identical over 11 bases. The J call may be incorrect, as the DNA end agrees better with TRBJ2-1. Germline V CDR1 and CDR2: SGHRS, YFSETQ. The CDR3 totals 16 residues.

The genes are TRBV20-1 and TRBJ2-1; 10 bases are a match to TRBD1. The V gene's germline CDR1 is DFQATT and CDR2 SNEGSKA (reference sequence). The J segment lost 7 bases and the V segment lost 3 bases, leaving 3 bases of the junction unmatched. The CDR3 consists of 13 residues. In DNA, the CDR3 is TGCAGTGCTAGGAGGACAGGGGGGAATGAGCAGTTCTTC. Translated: CSARRTGGNEQFF.

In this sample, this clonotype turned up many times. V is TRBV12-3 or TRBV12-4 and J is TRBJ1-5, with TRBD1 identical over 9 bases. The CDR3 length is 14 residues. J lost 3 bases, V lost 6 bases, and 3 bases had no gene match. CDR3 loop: CASSLQGANQPQHF. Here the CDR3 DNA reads TGTGCCAGCAGCCTACAGGGGGCCAATCAGCCCCAGCATTTT.

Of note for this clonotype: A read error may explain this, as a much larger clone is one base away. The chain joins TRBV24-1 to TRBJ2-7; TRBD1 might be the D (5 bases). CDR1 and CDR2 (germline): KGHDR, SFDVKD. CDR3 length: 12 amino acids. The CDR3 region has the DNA TGTGCCACCAGTGAGTCTACAGGCGAGCGGTACTTC. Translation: CATSESTGERYF.

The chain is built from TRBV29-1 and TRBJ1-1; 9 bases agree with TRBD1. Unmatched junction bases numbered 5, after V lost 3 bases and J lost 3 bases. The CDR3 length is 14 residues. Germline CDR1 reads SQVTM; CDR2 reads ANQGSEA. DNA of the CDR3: TGCAGCGTTGAGGACCGGGACAGGGACACTGAAGCTTTCTTT. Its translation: CSVEDRDRDTEAFF.

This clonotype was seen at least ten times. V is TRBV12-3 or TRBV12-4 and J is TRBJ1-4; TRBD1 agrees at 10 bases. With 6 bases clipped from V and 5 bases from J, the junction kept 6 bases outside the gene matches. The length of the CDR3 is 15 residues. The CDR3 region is CASSQPGQGNEKLFF. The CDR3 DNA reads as TGTGCCAGCAGCCAACCGGGACAGGGGAATGAAAAACTGTTTTTT.

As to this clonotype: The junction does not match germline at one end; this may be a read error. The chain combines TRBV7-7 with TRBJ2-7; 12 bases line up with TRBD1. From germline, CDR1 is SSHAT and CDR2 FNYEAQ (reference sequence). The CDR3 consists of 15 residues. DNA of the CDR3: TGTGCTAGCAGCCAGCGGGACAGGGGGCAATACGAGCAGTACTTC. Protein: CASSQRDRGQYEQYF.

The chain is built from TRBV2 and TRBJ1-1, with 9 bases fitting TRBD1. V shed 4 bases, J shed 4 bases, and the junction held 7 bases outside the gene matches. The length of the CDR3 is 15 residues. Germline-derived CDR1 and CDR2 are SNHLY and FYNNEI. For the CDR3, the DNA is TGTGCCAGCAGTGCTTCAGTGACAGGGGGCACTGAAGCTTTCTTT. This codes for CASSASVTGGTEAFF. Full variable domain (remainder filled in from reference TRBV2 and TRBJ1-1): EPEVTQTPSHQVTQMGQEVILRCVPISNHLYFYWYRQILGQKVEFLVSFYNNEISEKSEIFDDQFSVERPDGSNFTLKIRSTKLEDSAMYFCASSASVTGGTEAFFGQGTRLTVV.

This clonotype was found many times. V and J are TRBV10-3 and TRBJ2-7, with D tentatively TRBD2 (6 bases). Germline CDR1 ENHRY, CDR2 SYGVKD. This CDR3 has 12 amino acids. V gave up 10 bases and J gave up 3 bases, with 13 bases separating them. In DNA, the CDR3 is TGTGCCAGCAGCGGGCAGCACTACGAGCAGTACTTC. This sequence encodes CASSGQHYEQYF.

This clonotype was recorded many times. The CDR3 DNA follows: TGCAGTGCTAGAGACGATGTCTCTTGGGGGACTGAAGCTTTCTTT. It translates to CSARDDVSWGTEAFF. The rearrangement links TRBV20-1 to TRBJ1-1, with D perhaps TRBD1 (5 bases). This CDR3 comprises 15 residues. Germline V gene data show CDR1 as DFQATT and CDR2 as SNEGSKA (reference sequence). Trimming shortened V by 0 bases and J by 5 bases, and 16 bases separated the two germline ends.

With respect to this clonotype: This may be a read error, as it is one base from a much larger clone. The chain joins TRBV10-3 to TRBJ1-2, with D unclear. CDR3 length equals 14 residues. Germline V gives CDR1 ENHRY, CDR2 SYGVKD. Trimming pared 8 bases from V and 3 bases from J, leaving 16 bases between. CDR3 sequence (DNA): TGTGCCATCGCATTCGGGTCGGGAGACTATGGCTACACCTTC. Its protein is CAIAFGSGDYGYTF.

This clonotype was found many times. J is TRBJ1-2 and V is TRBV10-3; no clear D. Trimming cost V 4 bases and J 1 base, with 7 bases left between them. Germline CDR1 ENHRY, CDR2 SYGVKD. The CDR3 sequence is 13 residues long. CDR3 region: CAISARLNYGYTF. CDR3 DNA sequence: TGTGCCATCAGTGCTAGACTTAACTATGGCTACACCTTC.

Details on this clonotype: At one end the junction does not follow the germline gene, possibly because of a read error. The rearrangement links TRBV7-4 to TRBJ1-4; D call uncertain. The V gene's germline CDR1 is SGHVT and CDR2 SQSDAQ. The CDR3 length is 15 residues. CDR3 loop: CASSPSIRSHERLFF. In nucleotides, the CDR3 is TGTGCCAGCAGCCCATCGATCCGCTCTCATGAAAGACTGTTTTTT.

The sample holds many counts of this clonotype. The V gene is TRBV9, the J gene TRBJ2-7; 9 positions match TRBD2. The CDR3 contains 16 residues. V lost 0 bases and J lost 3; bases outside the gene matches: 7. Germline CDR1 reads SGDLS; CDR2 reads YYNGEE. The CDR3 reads CASSVEPSGAFYEQYF. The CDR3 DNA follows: TGTGCCAGCAGCGTAGAGCCTAGCGGGGCATTCTACGAGCAGTACTTC.

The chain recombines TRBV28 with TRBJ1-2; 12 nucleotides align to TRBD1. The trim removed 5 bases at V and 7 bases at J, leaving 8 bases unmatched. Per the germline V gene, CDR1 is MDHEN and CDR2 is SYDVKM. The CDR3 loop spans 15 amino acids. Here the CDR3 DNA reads TGTGCCAGCAGTAGCCCCGGGACAGGGGGCTTTGGCTACACCTTC. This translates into CASSSPGTGGFGYTF.

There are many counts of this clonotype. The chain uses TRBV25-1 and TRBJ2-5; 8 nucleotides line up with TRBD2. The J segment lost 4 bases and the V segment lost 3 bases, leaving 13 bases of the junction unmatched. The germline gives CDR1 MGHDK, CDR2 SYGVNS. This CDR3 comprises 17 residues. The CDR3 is CASSDATGTRLLETQYF. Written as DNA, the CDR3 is TGTGCCAGCAGTGACGCCACCGGGACTAGGCTTTTAGAGACCCAGTACTTC.

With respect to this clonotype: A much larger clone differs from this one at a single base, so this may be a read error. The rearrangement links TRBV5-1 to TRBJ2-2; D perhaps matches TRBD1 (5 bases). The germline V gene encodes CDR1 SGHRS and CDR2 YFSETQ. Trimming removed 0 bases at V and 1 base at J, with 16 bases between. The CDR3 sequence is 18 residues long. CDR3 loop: CASSLGGQWQGNTGELFF. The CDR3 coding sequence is TGCGCCAGCAGCTTGGGCGGCCAGTGGCAGGGGAACACCGGGGAGCTGTTTTTT. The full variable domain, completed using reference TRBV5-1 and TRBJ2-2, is KAGVTQTPRYLIKTRGQQVTLSCSPISGHRSVSWYQQTPGQGLQFLFEYFSETQRNKGNFPGRFSGRQFSNSRSEMNVSTLELGDSALYLCASSLGGQWQGNTGELFFGEGSRLTVL.

The CDR3 region is CAISVTGGQSFSEAFF. CDR3 sequence (DNA): TGTGCCATCAGTGTCACCGGGGGACAGTCGTTTTCTGAAGCTTTCTTT. The chain joins TRBV10-3 to TRBJ1-1, with 7 bases matching TRBD1. Germline values: CDR1 ENHRY, CDR2 SYGVKD. Germline trimming cut 4 bases from V and 6 bases from J; bases unmatched to any gene: 14. The CDR3 extends over 16 amino acids.